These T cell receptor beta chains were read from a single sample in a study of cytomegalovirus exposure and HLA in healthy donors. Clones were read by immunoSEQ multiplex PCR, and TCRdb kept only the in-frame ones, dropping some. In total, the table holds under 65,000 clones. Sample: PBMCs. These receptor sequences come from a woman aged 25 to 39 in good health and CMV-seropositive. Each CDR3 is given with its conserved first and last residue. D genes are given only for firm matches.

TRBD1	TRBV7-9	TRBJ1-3	TGTGCCAGCAGCCCGGACAGGACTGGAAACACCATATATTTT	CASSPDRTGNTIYF
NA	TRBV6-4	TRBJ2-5	TGTGCCAGCAGTGTTCCGGGGGGCCGCACCCGAGAGACCCAGTACTTC	CASSVPGGRTRETQYF
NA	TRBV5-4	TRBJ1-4	TGTGCCAGCAGCTACGACACTGAAAAACTGTTTTTT	CASSYDTEKLFF
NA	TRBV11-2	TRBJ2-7	TGTGCCAGCGGCCAAAACGCCTACGAGCAGTACTTC	CASGQNAYEQYF
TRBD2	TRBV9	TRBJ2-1	TGTGCCAGCAGCGCGGGGACTAGCGGGGGCAATGAGCAGTTCTTC	CASSAGTSGGNEQFF
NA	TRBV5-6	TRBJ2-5	TGTGCCAGCAGCTATAGCTTCGAGGAGACCCAGTACTTC	CASSYSFEETQYF
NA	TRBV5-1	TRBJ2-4	TGCGCCAGCAGCTTTAGGGGACTCAAAAACATTCAGTACTTC	CASSFRGLKNIQYF
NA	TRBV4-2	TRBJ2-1	TGTGCCAGCAGCCAGGGGGACACATACAATGAGCAGTTCTTC	CASSQGDTYNEQFF
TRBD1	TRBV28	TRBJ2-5	TGTGCCAGCAGCGAACGCAAGGTACAGGGGGAGACCCAGTACTTC	CASSERKVQGETQYF
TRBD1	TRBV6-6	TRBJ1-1	TGTGCCAGCAGGCCTCGGACAGGGGGCCCGCTGTGGGCTTTCTTT	CASRPRTGGPLWAFF
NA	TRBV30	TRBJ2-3	TGTGCCGGGAGTGTCGGAAGGACAAGCATGCATACGCAGTATTTT	CAGSVGRTSMHTQYF
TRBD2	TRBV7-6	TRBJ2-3	TGTGCCAGCAGCTTGGGGGGGAGGGCGGATACGCAGTATTTT	CASSLGGRADTQYF
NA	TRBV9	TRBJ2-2	TGTGCCAGCAGCGTATCGGACATCACGAACACCGGGGAGCTGTTTTTT	CASSVSDITNTGELFF
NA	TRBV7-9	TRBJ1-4	TGTGCCAGCAGCTTACTACAGGTTGGGGGGGAAAAACTGTTTTTT	CASSLLQVGGEKLFF